A single sample is the source of the 18 T cell receptor beta chains below, sequenced in a study of beta chain features in type 1 diabetes. The sequenced template was cDNA made from the entire isolated RNA. The repertoire was sequenced with immunoSEQ multiplex PCR; TCRdb's copy has only in-frame clones and lacks some. This sample has hundreds of thousands of clones, with about 30% found just once. Specimen: naive CD4+ T cells from blood. These receptors all stem from a man aged 18-30 years in good health.

V gene TRBV15 combines with J gene TRBJ2-5, with a tentative D call TRBD2 (6 bases). Germline V gives CDR1 LNHNV, CDR2 YYDKDF (reference sequence). The CDR3 covers 15 residues. Between the trimmed V and J ends, which lost 3 bases and 5 bases, there was a span of 16 bases. CDR3: CATSREGPPEETQYF. The CDR3 DNA sequence: TGTGCCACCAGCAGGGAGGGTCCCCCCGAGGAGACCCAGTACTTC.

This clone was seen a few times. The V and J genes are TRBV9 and TRBJ2-6; D is unresolved. Germline V gene lookup returns CDR1 SGDLS and CDR2 YYNGEE. V was trimmed by 1 base and J by 0 bases, leaving 5 bases between them. The CDR3 runs 15 residues. CDR3: CASSVQVSGANVLTF. CDR3 in DNA: TGTGCCAGCAGCGTACAGGTCTCTGGGGCCAACGTCCTGACTTTC.

A few counts support this clone. The chain uses TRBV19 and TRBJ1-4, with 7 bases identical to TRBD1. The CDR3 spans 12 residues. With V trimmed by 9 bases and J by 10 bases, 8 bases remained unmatched. In germline, CDR1 is LNHDA, CDR2 SQIVND (reference sequence). The CDR3 loop reads CASDRAGGKLFF. CDR3 nucleotides: TGTGCCAGCGACAGGGCTGGTGGAAAACTGTTTTTT. Filled out from reference TRBV19 and TRBJ1-4, the complete variable domain reads DGGITQSPKYLFRKEGQNVTLSCEQNLNHDAMYWYRQDPGQGLRLIYYSQIVNDFQKGDIAEGYSVSREKKESFPLTVTSAQKNPTAFYLCASDRAGGKLFFGSGTQLSVL.

This chain uses TRBV30 with TRBJ1-4; D ambiguous. Germline assignment: CDR1 GTSNPN and CDR2 SVGIG (reference sequence). CDR3 length: 15 amino acids. V shed 4 bases and J shed 2 bases, with 14 bases lying between them. Written as DNA, the CDR3 is TGTGCCTGGACTGACACCGGCGGGACTAATGAAAAACTGTTTTTT. This codes for CAWTDTGGTNEKLFF. Using reference TRBV30 and TRBJ1-4 for the parts outside the CDR3, the full variable domain is SQTIHQWPATLVQPVGSPLSLECTVEGTSNPNLYWYRQAAGRGLQLLFYSVGIGQISSEVPQNLSASRPQDRQFILSSKKLLLSDSGFYLCAWTDTGGTNEKLFFGSGTQLSVL.

This clone was detected only a few times. The chain is built from TRBV30 and TRBJ2-7; D possibly uses TRBD1 or TRBD2 (6 bases each). V lost 2 bases and J 9 bases, leaving 20 bases between the germline ends. In germline, CDR1 is GTSNPN, CDR2 SVGIG (reference sequence). This CDR3 has 14 amino acids. The CDR3 here is CAWSLSFRGRVQYF. The CDR3 DNA sequence: TGTGCCTGGAGTTTGAGTTTTCGGGGGCGGGTGCAGTACTTC. Variable domain in full (rest from reference TRBV30 and TRBJ2-7): SQTIHQWPATLVQPVGSPLSLECTVEGTSNPNLYWYRQAAGRGLQLLFYSVGIGQISSEVPQNLSASRPQDRQFILSSKKLLLSDSGFYLCAWSLSFRGRVQYFGPGTRLTVT.

The CDR3 nucleotides are TGCGCCAGCAGCCCAGTGGCAACTAATGAAAAACTGTTTTTT. Translating it yields CASSPVATNEKLFF. This chain links TRBV5-1 with TRBJ1-4; no clear D. V was cut by 4 bases and J by 0 bases, with 7 bases left in between. Germline CDR1 SGHRS, CDR2 YFSETQ. This CDR3 has 14 residues.

This clone was seen more than once but under ten times. The V call is TRBV30, the J call TRBJ2-5; 12 bases align to TRBD2. The germline V gene encodes CDR1 GTSNPN and CDR2 SVGIG (reference sequence). The trim removed 0 bases at V and 4 bases at J, leaving 6 bases unmatched. The CDR3 spans 16 residues. DNA for the CDR3: TGTGCCTGGAGTGTACGGGCTAGCGGGAGGGCAGAGACCCAGTACTTC. It encodes CAWSVRASGRAETQYF.

This clone came up a few times. This chain connects TRBV18 to TRBJ2-5; no clear D gene. Per the germline V gene, CDR1 is KGHSH and CDR2 is LQKENI. CDR3 length: 12 amino acids. The germline V and J ends were trimmed by 1 base and 5 bases, with 5 bases remaining between them. CDR3 loop: CASSPRSETQYF. CDR3 in DNA: TGTGCCAGCTCACCACGTTCCGAGACCCAGTACTTC.

The gene calls are TRBV19 and TRBJ2-1, with a weak D call TRBD2 (6 bases). The germline V gene has CDR1 LNHDA and CDR2 SQIVND (reference sequence). The CDR3 contains 14 residues. Deletions cut 6 bases from V and 3 bases from J, with 12 bases between. The CDR3, as DNA: TGTGCCAGTAGGGCGGGGCGTCTCTACAATGAGCAGTTCTTC. This sequence encodes CASRAGRLYNEQFF.

A few counts support this clone. V is TRBV2 and J is TRBJ1-5, with TRBD1 matching 8 bases. Germline V lookup: CDR1 SNHLY, CDR2 FYNNEI. V lost 6 bases, J lost 0 bases, and 1 base stayed unmatched. The CDR3 sequence is 14 residues long. DNA of the CDR3: TGTGCCAGCAGGGACAGGGATAGCAATCAGCCCCAGCATTTT. It is translated as CASRDRDSNQPQHF.

This chain connects TRBV4-1 to TRBJ2-4; either TRBD1 or TRBD2 may supply D (5 bases each). The CDR3 loop spans 13 amino acids. Per the germline V gene, CDR1 is MGHRA and CDR2 is YSYEKL. V lost 2 bases and J 11 bases, leaving 13 bases between the germline ends. The CDR3 sequence is CASSQLRGELQYF. The CDR3 nucleotides are TGCGCCAGCAGCCAATTAAGGGGAGAGCTTCAGTACTTC.

This clone has only a few counts. J is TRBJ2-5 and V is TRBV30; TRBD1 matches at 9 bases. Per germline, CDR1 GTSNPN and CDR2 SVGIG (reference sequence). V was clipped by 1 base and J by 9 bases; unmatched bases: 6. This CDR3 has 13 residues. CDR3 protein: CAWSALGQGPQYF. The CDR3 DNA reads as TGTGCCTGGAGTGCTCTGGGACAGGGTCCCCAGTACTTC.

The chain uses TRBV20-1 and TRBJ2-1; D not certain. The V end was cut by 6 bases, the J end by 6 bases, with 9 bases between. This CDR3 is 11 amino acids long. Germline CDR1 and CDR2: DFQATT and SNEGSKA (reference sequence). CDR3 loop: CSAVSVNEQFF. The CDR3, as DNA: TGCAGTGCCGTGTCAGTCAATGAGCAGTTCTTC.

The J gene is TRBJ2-1, the V gene TRBV27; D is possibly TRBD2 (6 bases). Germline V gene data show CDR1 as MNHEY and CDR2 as SMNVEV (reference sequence). V lost 5 bases, J lost 2 bases, and 16 bases lay in between. This CDR3 has 16 residues. For the CDR3, the DNA is TGTGCCAGCAGTCCTCCCGGGACTTCGACCTACAATGAGCAGTTCTTC. Its translation: CASSPPGTSTYNEQFF.

This clone showed up just a few times. This sequence joins TRBV30 and TRBJ2-7; 7 bases align to TRBD2. With V trimmed by 3 bases and J by 3 bases, 5 bases remained unmatched. The CDR3 spans 13 residues. Looked up from germline, CDR1 is GTSNPN and CDR2 is SVGIG (reference sequence). The CDR3 region has the DNA TGTGCCTGGAGCGTAGGGAGGGTCTACGAGCAGTACTTC. Translation: CAWSVGRVYEQYF.

This rearrangement joins TRBV13 to TRBJ2-1; no clear D. The CDR3 covers 15 residues. V was cut by 5 bases and J by 0 bases, with 11 bases left in between. Per germline, CDR1 PRHDT and CDR2 FYEKMQ (reference sequence). CDR3: CASSRMQRSYNEQFF. The CDR3 DNA reads TGTGCCAGCAGCCGAATGCAGCGCTCCTACAATGAGCAGTTCTTC.

The chain couples TRBV30 to TRBJ2-7; the match to TRBD2 covers 8 bases. This CDR3 has 15 residues. Per germline, CDR1 GTSNPN and CDR2 SVGIG (reference sequence). Losses at the gene ends were 3 bases for V and 6 bases for J; bases not matched to a gene: 13. The CDR3 loop reads CAWRGPAGVPREQYF. As DNA, the CDR3 is TGTGCCTGGAGGGGACCAGCGGGAGTCCCCCGCGAGCAGTACTTC.

In nucleotides, the CDR3 is TGCGCCAGCAGCTCCGGGACAGGGGGGAACATTCAGTACTTC. Translated: CASSSGTGGNIQYF. V usage is TRBV5-1 and J usage is TRBJ2-4, with TRBD1 matching over 11 bases. This CDR3 region has 14 residues. The V segment lost 3 bases and the J segment 7 bases; nucleotides outside the gene matches: 3. Germline-derived CDR1 and CDR2 are SGHRS and YFSETQ.